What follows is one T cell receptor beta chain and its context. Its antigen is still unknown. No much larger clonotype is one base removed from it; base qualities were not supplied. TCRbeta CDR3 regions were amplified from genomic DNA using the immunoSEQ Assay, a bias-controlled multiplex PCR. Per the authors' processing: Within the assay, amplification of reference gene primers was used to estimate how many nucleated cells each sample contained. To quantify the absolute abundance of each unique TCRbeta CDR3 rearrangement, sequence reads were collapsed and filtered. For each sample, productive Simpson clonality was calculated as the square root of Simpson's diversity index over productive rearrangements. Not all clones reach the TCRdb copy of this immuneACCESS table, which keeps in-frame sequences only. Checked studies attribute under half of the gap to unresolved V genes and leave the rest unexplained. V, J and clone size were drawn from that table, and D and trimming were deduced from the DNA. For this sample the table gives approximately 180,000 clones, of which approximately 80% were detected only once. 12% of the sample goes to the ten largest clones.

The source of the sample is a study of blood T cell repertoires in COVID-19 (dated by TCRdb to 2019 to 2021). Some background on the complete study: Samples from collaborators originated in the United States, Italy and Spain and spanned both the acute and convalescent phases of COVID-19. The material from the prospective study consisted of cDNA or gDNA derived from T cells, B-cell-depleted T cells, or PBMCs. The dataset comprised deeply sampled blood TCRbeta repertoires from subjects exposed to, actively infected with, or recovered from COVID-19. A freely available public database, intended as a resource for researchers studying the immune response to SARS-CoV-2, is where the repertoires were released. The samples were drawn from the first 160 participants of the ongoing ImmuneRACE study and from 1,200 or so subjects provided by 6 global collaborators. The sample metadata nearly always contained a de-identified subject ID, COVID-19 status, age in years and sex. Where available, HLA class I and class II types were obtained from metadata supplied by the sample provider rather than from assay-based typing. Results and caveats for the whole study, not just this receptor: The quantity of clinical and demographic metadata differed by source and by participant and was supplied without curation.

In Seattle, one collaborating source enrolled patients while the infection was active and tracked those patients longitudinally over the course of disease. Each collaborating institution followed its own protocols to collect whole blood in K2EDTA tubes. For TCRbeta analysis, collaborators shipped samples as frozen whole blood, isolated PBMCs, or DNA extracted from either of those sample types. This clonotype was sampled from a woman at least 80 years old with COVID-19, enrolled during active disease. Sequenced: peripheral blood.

The bases read TGTGCCACCAGCAGAGATAAGCCCTATGGCTACACCTTC. Its product reads: CATSRDKPYGYTF. The chain uses TRBV15 and TRBJ1-2; a confident D gene designation cannot be given. Based on the germline V gene (reference sequence), the CDR1 and CDR2 sequences are LNHNV and YYDKDF. The CDR3 holds 13 amino acids from the cysteine to the phenylalanine. The retained sequence is limited to the CDR3, 39 bases, with the frame set at the first base. V sheds 0 bases and J sheds 4 bases, leaving 6 bases between their ends.